Listed below are T cell receptor beta chains from one sample, sequenced in a study of shared clonotypes between healthy human individuals. Using immunoSEQ multiplex PCR, the repertoire was profiled, and TCRdb retains in-frame clones only, with some absent. The sample carries 1 million to 1.3 million clones, about 84% recorded once. The material sequenced was memory CD4+ T cells from PBMCs. The source is a man aged 18 to 29 in good health. Some clones in this sample may be carry-over from other donors' samples. Both conserved end residues are part of each CDR3. The D gene is left open where the match is weak.

CDR3 protein	V gene	J gene	D gene
CASRTGARFYNEQFF	TRBV28	TRBJ2-1	-
CASSSTGVRTGELFF	TRBV28	TRBJ2-2	-
CASSDVKGHPRTGYEEYF	TRBV10-1	TRBJ2-7	-
CAISVSAGLTDTQYF	TRBV10-3	TRBJ2-3	TRBD2
CASSLSGSSEQFF	TRBV27	TRBJ2-1	-
CAISRLAGEETQYF	TRBV10-3	TRBJ2-5	TRBD2
CASSFYRTSGGTDTQYF	TRBV27	TRBJ2-3	TRBD2
CASSVASGTDGLFF	TRBV9	TRBJ1-4	-
CASRPGQGARETQYF	TRBV6-1	TRBJ2-5	TRBD1
CASSTAGGRAYNEQFF	TRBV19	TRBJ2-1	TRBD2
CASSPPGGGGTDTQYF	TRBV18	TRBJ2-3	-
CASSKRRGLGNEQFF	TRBV21-1	TRBJ2-1	-
CASSLFSRVNTGELFF	TRBV7-2	TRBJ2-2	-
CASSFRTATYGYTF	TRBV28	TRBJ1-2	-
CATSYNELRGYTF	TRBV15	TRBJ1-2	-
CASSQGGRGIPGANVLTF	TRBV14	TRBJ2-6	-
CASSSIWGELFF	TRBV7-3	TRBJ2-2	-
CASSEVGGSAKNIQYF	TRBV6-1	TRBJ2-4	TRBD2
CASSFPGQLSGELFF	TRBV28	TRBJ2-2	-
CATSRVGSNQPQHF	TRBV15	TRBJ1-5	-
CASSLPTGGQDANTGELFF	TRBV18	TRBJ2-2	TRBD1
CASSFQGSGEAFF	TRBV5-4	TRBJ1-1	-
CSVGRDRGYNEQFF	TRBV29-1	TRBJ2-1	TRBD1
CAWSREYNQPQHF	TRBV30	TRBJ1-5	-
CASSLSLAGGPDTQYF	TRBV27	TRBJ2-3	TRBD2
CASSQDQGLAGNEQFF	TRBV4-3	TRBJ2-1	TRBD2
CAISEGSSRDTQYF	TRBV10-3	TRBJ2-3	-
CAISEPGTSPYNEQFF	TRBV10-3	TRBJ2-1	TRBD2
CASTKTVAGGELFF	TRBV6-5	TRBJ2-2	TRBD2
CGSGRYTDTQYF	TRBV28	TRBJ2-3	-
CASRRQGAIEQYF	TRBV6-1	TRBJ2-7	TRBD1
CASRGQGGMNTEAFF	TRBV6-5	TRBJ1-1	TRBD1
CSVEMSRGMLQFF	TRBV29-1	TRBJ2-1	TRBD1
CASSRQGSSYNEQFF	TRBV7-2	TRBJ2-1	TRBD1
CASSLESGQGYEQYF	TRBV7-8	TRBJ2-7	TRBD1
CASSLSTTGPRGGYEQYF	TRBV27	TRBJ2-7	-
CASSERSLYGYTF	TRBV2	TRBJ1-2	-
CASSHYKGFADLGSTGELFF	TRBV5-8	TRBJ2-2	-
CASSPDDSSSTEAFF	TRBV18	TRBJ1-1	-
CASRDSYVHEQYF	TRBV11-1	TRBJ2-7	-
CASSQVRLIQPQHF	TRBV4-1	TRBJ1-5	-